Each of the 13 T cell receptor beta chains below was sequenced from the same sample in a study of regulatory T cells in long-lasting Graves disease. TCR beta libraries were built with iRepertoire HTBI primers and Arm-PCR of CDR3 regions. In TCRdb, the multiplex PCR reads were re-called with MiXCR into one record per CDR3 protein. Counted here are more than 300,000 distinct CDR3 sequences, about 23% occurring once; the ten biggest clones make up under 35%. Stated time point: persistent/refractory GD, antithyroid drugs over 5 years with positive TRAb. Isolated PBMC RNA provided the starting material for the TCR library. The starting material was peripheral blood mononuclear cells (PBMCs), obtained when the disease was refractory, from a patient treated with antithyroid drugs. Every receptor here comes from a woman between 40 and 55 years old with Graves disease.

The chain recombines TRBV11-2 with TRBJ1-3; D is uncertain. Trimming took off 3 bases at V and 1 base at J, with 10 bases between the two ends. Germline V gives CDR1 SGHAT, CDR2 FQNNGV. This CDR3 has 15 amino acids. The chain's CDR3 is CASSFTSASGNTIYF. The CDR3 nucleotides read TGTGCCAGCAGCTTTACCTCGGCGTCTGGAAACACCATATATTTT.

This chain connects TRBV10-1 to TRBJ2-3; TRBD1 agrees at 9 bases. V trimming: 7 bases; J trimming: 2 bases; junction bases outside the gene matches: 7. CDR1 and CDR2 (germline): WNHNN, SYGVQD (reference sequence). The CDR3 contains 15 residues. In nucleotides, the CDR3 is TGCGCCAGCAAAAAAGGGGACAGGGACACAGATACGCAGTATTTT. Protein product: CASKKGDRDTDTQYF.

The chain couples TRBV7-9 to TRBJ2-7, with 10 bases lining up with TRBD2. The V and J ends lost 8 bases and 7 bases, in that order; junction bases with no gene match: 8. CDR3 length: 13 amino acids. Germline-derived CDR1 and CDR2 are SEHNR and FQNEAQ (reference sequence). CDR3 residues: CASQTSGTWEQYF. In DNA form, the CDR3 reads TGTGCCAGCCAAACTAGCGGGACCTGGGAGCAGTACTTC.

This chain connects TRBV20-1 to TRBJ1-4; no clear D. V was cut by 3 bases and J by 7 bases, with 12 bases left in between. This CDR3 has 13 amino acids. Germline CDR1 and CDR2: DFQATT and SNEGSKA (reference sequence). CDR3 nucleotides: TGCAGTGCTAGGCAGCAACAATTTGAAAAACTGTTTTTT. Translated, it gives CSARQQQFEKLFF.

This clonotype was observed many times. The chain combines TRBV12-3 or TRBV12-4 with TRBJ2-2, with D possibly being TRBD1 (8 bases). The ends were cut back, 2 bases at V and 6 bases at J, with 19 bases in the middle. The CDR3 is made up of 17 amino acids. The CDR3 coding sequence is TGTGCCAGCAGTTTACGCGGGGGACAGGCGTTCGCCGGGGAGCTGTTTTTT. It is translated as CASSLRGGQAFAGELFF.

The chain is built from TRBV30 and TRBJ2-2; 8 bases agree with TRBD2. The CDR3 length is 13 residues. J gave up 4 bases and V 4 bases, and 2 bases lay outside the gene matches. CDR1 is GTSNPN and CDR2 is SVGIG in the germline V gene (reference sequence). The CDR3 sequence is CAWTRGGTGELFF. CDR3 nucleotide sequence: TGTGCCTGGACACGGGGGGGCACCGGGGAGCTGTTTTTT.

In its sample, this clonotype was seen a few times. The chain employs TRBV20-1 and TRBJ2-7; 9 bases are a match to TRBD2. Trimming removed 6 bases from V and 7 bases from J; junction bases left unmatched: 10. The germline V gene has CDR1 DFQATT and CDR2 SNEGSKA (reference sequence). There are 13 residues in the CDR3. The CDR3 sequence: CSAAPGLAEEQYF. CDR3 DNA sequence: TGCAGTGCCGCTCCGGGACTAGCTGAAGAGCAGTACTTC.

The chain recombines TRBV5-8 with TRBJ2-7, with 10 bases that match TRBD2. Germline V gene data show CDR1 as SGHTS and CDR2 as YDEGEE. Trimming took 0 bases from V and 7 from J; bases not matched to a gene: 4. The length of the CDR3 is 14 residues. CDR3 protein: CASSLEGLALEQYF. CDR3 in DNA: TGTGCCAGCAGCTTGGAGGGACTAGCGCTTGAGCAGTACTTC.

This clonotype came up a few times. The rearrangement links TRBV9 to TRBJ2-2; D call uncertain. From germline, CDR1 is SGDLS and CDR2 YYNGEE. The CDR3 is 14 amino acids. With 0 bases removed from V and 3 bases from J, the gap between germline ends came to 6 bases. This CDR3 is CASSVVPDTGELFF. CDR3 nucleotides: TGTGCCAGCAGCGTAGTCCCGGACACCGGGGAGCTGTTTTTT.

This chain connects TRBV20-1 to TRBJ2-3; D may be TRBD2 (5 bases). The germline V and J ends were trimmed by 4 bases and 1 base, with 12 bases remaining between them. The CDR3 is 14 residues long. Germline V lookup: CDR1 DFQATT, CDR2 SNEGSKA (reference sequence). This CDR3 is CSAISGRGTDTQYF. The CDR3 DNA is TGCAGTGCTATCTCGGGGAGAGGCACAGATACGCAGTATTTT.

This clonotype was recorded at least ten times. The rearrangement links TRBV2 to TRBJ2-4; 10 nucleotides agree with TRBD2. J gave up 0 bases and V 1 base, and 6 bases lay outside the gene matches. Germline values: CDR1 SNHLY, CDR2 FYNNEI. This CDR3 has 18 amino acids. This CDR3 is CASSEDLAGEGAKNIQYF. The CDR3 DNA sequence: TGTGCCAGCAGTGAAGACCTAGCGGGAGAGGGAGCCAAAAACATTCAGTACTTC.

The chain employs TRBV29-1 and TRBJ2-1, with TRBD2 identical over 13 bases. V was pared by 3 bases and J by 10 bases, with 3 bases of the junction left unmatched. Germline CDR1 and CDR2: SQVTM and ANQGSEA. The CDR3 sequence is 13 residues long. CDR3 sequence (DNA): TGCAGCGTTGAGGGACTAGCGGGAAGGGAGCAGTTCTTC. It translates to CSVEGLAGREQFF.

This clonotype turned up a few times. The chain uses TRBV5-5 and TRBJ2-7; 11 bases are shared with TRBD2. Germline values: CDR1 SGHKS, CDR2 YYEKEE (reference sequence). This CDR3 is 15 amino acids long. The V and J ends lost 4 bases and 5 bases, in that order; junction bases with no gene match: 8. The chain's CDR3 is CASSVILAGDDEQYF. In DNA form, the CDR3 reads TGTGCCAGCAGCGTAATACTAGCGGGAGACGACGAGCAGTACTTC.